The present entry profiles one T cell receptor (beta chain) with its context. The sample is drawn from a study of blood T cell repertoires in COVID-19. The overall study: Researchers got acute and convalescent COVID-19 samples from the United States, Italy and Spain. PBMCs, B-cell-depleted T cells, or T cells were the source of the cDNA or gDNA that made up the material.

Germline V gene lookup returns CDR1 MDHEN and CDR2 SYDVKM. Between the trimmed V and J ends, which lost 6 bases and 3 bases, there was a span of 16 bases. This CDR3 contains 15 residues. Researchers sorted participants into cohorts using their self-reported clinical history. In the authors' workflow: Estimation of nucleated cell counts relied on the amplification of reference gene primers. The protocol was immunoSEQ multiplex PCR, while the TCRdb copy is restricted to in-frame clones and leaves out a portion. V and J calls and clone size come straight from that table; D and trimming were deduced from the DNA. The sample contains approximately 260,000 clones, 87% of which appear only once.

The V call is TRBV28, the J call TRBJ2-3; possible D gene TRBD2, 5 bases. This receptor was identified in a woman between 25 and 40 years old with acute COVID-19. The sample comprised PBMCs or T cells enriched from blood (not recorded which). DNA of the CDR3: TGTGCCAGCAGGCGCAATCAGCCGGGGACAGATACGCAGTATTTT. This encodes CASRRNQPGTDTQYF.